The 2 T cell receptor beta chains below come from one sample, sequenced in a study of T cells in Graves' hyperthyroidism and ophthalmopathy. It was RNA transcripts that yielded the amplified TCR beta CDR3 regions. Primed by the HTBI set, a first-round RT-PCR was run on the TCR CDR3. TCRdb independently ran MiXCR on the multiplex PCR reads; one entry per CDR3 protein. The sample carries about 640,000 distinct CDR3 sequences, 20% recorded once. The sample comprised blood. The receptors shown here come from a man in his thirties or forties with Graves' ophthalmopathy.

J is TRBJ2-7 and V is TRBV24-1; 10 bases fit TRBD1. The junction had 3 bases not matched to a gene; V was cut back by 5 bases and J by 0 bases. The germline gives CDR1 KGHDR, CDR2 SFDVKD. This CDR3 contains 15 residues. CDR3 sequence reads: CATSVGTGVSYEQYF. In DNA, the CDR3 is TGTGCCACCAGTGTAGGGACAGGGGTCTCCTACGAGCAGTACTTC.

J is TRBJ2-5 and V is TRBV5-1; 8 positions match TRBD1. Looked up from germline, CDR1 is SGHRS and CDR2 is YFSETQ. V dropped 4 bases and J dropped 5; count of bases not matched to a gene: 7. This CDR3 has 14 amino acids. In nucleotides, the CDR3 is TGCGCCAGCAGCCCTTGGACAGGGAAGGAGACCCAGTACTTC. Translated: CASSPWTGKETQYF.